This T cell receptor (beta chain) comes out of a study of CD8+CD57+ T cells in acquired aplastic anemia (dated by TCRdb to the late 2010s). As for the study more broadly: A mean of about 3 ug of DNA, ranging from roughly 0.19 to 27.4 ug, was extracted from sorted CD4+ and CD8+ cells. CD8+CD57+ expansion was defined as a frequency above the mean frequency observed in healthy subjects. The paper's findings and limits, for the study overall: Roughly 30 CD8+ CDR3 sequences were shared between patients and controls but appeared highly expressed in patients and within their immunodominant clones. Patients and healthy controls showed no significant difference in CD8+ Simpson's diversity (P=0.060).

In its sample, this clonotype was seen once. The antigen this receptor binds is unknown. No much larger clone exists at a distance of one base, and base qualities are not known. A solitary read yields weak support. The patients picked for sequencing were ones in whom flow cytometry had shown an expansion of CD8+CD57+ cells. Every patient had a diagnosis of severe acquired aplastic anemia based on International Study of Aplastic Anemia and Agranulocytosis and Camitta criteria. At the time blood was sampled, none of the patients had received any therapy. In the study, sorted CD4+ and CD8+ blood T cells from patients with severe aplastic anemia and from healthy subjects underwent deep sequencing of TCR repertoires. Patients were enrolled in the USA under clinicaltrials.gov protocols 00001620, 01623167, 00001397, 00071045, 00081523 and 00961064. Ficoll-Paque density gradient centrifugation was used to isolate peripheral blood mononuclear cells. Before DNA extraction, CD4+ and CD8+ T cells were sorted by FACS or by magnetic beads.

Profiling of TCR beta VDJ combinations and CDR3 sequences used genomic DNA as the template. TCR repertoire sequencing was run on an Illumina HiSeq 2000. The published analysis was carried out like this. TRBV/TRBJ rearrangement plots, CDR3 size and DJ length profiles, and Simpson's diversity index were used to evaluate the repertoires. Whichever DNA sequence was most abundant in the deep sequencing data was defined as the immunodominant clone. CDR3 amino acid sequences were checked for sharing between subjects and were compared against published repertoires and the VDJdb database. TCRdb's own reprocessing of the public reads used fastp at Q25 and MiXCR and kept productive beta chains. Rows are unified per CDR3 protein, each entry keeping the most common DNA and genes. The V and J calls follow TCRdb's processing rather than the paper's. This sample comprises more than 250,000 distinct CDR3 sequences, approximately 79% of them detected only once. 40% to 55% of the sample comes from the top ten.

This sequence was found in a human donor with aplastic anemia. The sequencing input was sorted CD4+, CD8+, or CD8+CD57+ T cells (not recorded which) from PBMCs.

The CDR3 has the sequence CASSYAPGGADTYYF. The bases read TGTGCCAGCAGCTACGCCCCAGGTGGAGCTGATACCTACTACTTC. The chain links TRBV7-6 with TRBJ2-5; too little of a D gene remains to name it. The CDR3 has 15 amino acids, counting the end cysteine and phenylalanine. CDR3 DNA is the only sequence kept; it has 45 bases, read in frame from the first base. The trim is 4 bases for V and 14 bases for J, with a gap of 26 bases between the germline ends. CDR1 SGHVS and CDR2 FNYEAQ were looked up in the germline V gene.